The next 5 T cell receptor beta chains were all read from a single sample in a study of T cell responses to AZD1222 COVID-19 vaccine. Libraries were prepared by immunoSEQ multiplex PCR; TCRdb keeps only in-frame clonotypes and omits some of them. The data show tens of thousands of clones, 89% seen once. Sample: peripheral blood, taken 28 days after the second AZD1222 dose. These receptors were taken from an adult who received the AZD1222 COVID-19 vaccine.

This clone was counted only a few times. The chain uses TRBV6-5 and TRBJ1-2, with 8 bases fitting TRBD1. The CDR3 is 13 residues long. V was clipped by 6 bases and J by 6 bases; unmatched bases: 6. Per the germline V gene, CDR1 is MNHEY and CDR2 is SVGAGI. The chain's CDR3 is CASRETGANGYTF. CDR3 DNA: TGTGCCAGCAGGGAGACAGGGGCCAATGGCTACACCTTC.

This sequence joins TRBV6-2 or TRBV6-3 and TRBJ1-5, with D possibly matching TRBD1 (5 bases). There are 15 residues in the CDR3. The germline V gene has CDR1 MNHEY and CDR2 SVGEGT. Trimming took off 0 bases at V and 5 bases at J, with 11 bases between the two ends. This CDR3 reads CASSYSGTTDQPQHF. The CDR3, as DNA: TGTGCCAGCAGTTACTCCGGGACGACAGATCAGCCCCAGCATTTT.

The chain employs TRBV19 and TRBJ1-2; 8 positions match TRBD1. CDR3 length: 14 amino acids. The trim removed 7 bases at V and 4 bases at J, leaving 8 bases unmatched. Germline loops: CDR1 LNHDA, CDR2 SQIVND (reference sequence). The CDR3 DNA reads TGTGCCAGTATCCCAGGACAGGGTGTCTATGGCTACACCTTC. It specifies CASIPGQGVYGYTF.

For this clone: Other DNA sequences within the sample encode an identical CDR3. The rearrangement uses TRBV5-4 and TRBJ2-7, with TRBD1 matching over 7 bases. Germline CDR1 SGHNT, CDR2 YYREEE (reference sequence). CDR3 length: 14 residues. Trimming at V came to 4 bases and at J to 1 base, leaving 5 bases not matched to a gene. The CDR3 DNA reads TGTGCCAGCAGCCAGGGACAGAATTCCTACGAGCAGTACTTC. It specifies CASSQGQNSYEQYF.

V usage is TRBV2 and J usage is TRBJ1-5, with 12 bases matching TRBD1. With 5 bases clipped from V and 2 bases from J, the junction kept 10 bases outside the gene matches. The germline CDR1 and CDR2 sequences are SNHLY and FYNNEI. The CDR3 runs to 18 residues. The CDR3 reads CASSSGTGGVMGNQPQHF. CDR3 sequence (DNA): TGTGCCAGCAGTTCCGGGACAGGGGGCGTAATGGGCAATCAGCCCCAGCATTTT.